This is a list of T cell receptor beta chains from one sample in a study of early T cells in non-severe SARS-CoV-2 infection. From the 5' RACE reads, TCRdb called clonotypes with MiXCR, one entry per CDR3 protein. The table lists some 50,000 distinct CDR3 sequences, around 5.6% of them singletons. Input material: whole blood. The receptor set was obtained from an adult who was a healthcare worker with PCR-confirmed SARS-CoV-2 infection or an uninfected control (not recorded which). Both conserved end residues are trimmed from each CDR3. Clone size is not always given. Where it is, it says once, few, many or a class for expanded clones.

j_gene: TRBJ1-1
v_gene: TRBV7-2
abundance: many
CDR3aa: ASSLSGSNTEAF

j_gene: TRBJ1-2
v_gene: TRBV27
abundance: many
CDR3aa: ASSSGGYGYT

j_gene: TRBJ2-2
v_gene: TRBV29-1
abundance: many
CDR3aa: SVQHPRTGNTGELF

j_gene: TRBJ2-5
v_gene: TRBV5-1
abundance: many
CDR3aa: ASSSSGLGSETQY

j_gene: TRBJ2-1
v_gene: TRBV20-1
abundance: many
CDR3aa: SATRDEQF

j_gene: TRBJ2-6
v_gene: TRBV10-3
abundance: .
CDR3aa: AISESGANVLT

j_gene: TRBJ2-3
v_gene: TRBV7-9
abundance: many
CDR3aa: ASSQGSRPHLATQY

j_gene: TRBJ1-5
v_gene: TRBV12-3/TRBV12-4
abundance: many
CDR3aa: ASSLRGGNQPQH

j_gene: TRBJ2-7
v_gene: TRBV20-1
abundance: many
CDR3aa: SAPELAGSYEQY

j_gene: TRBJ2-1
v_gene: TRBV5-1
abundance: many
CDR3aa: ASSLDPASGSNEQF

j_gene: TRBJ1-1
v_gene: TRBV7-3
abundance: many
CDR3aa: ASSLNRRTEAF

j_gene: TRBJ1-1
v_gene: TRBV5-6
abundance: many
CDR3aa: ASSRMDVTAF

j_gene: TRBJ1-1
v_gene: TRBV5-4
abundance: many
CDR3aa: ASSLPGPRRDTEAF

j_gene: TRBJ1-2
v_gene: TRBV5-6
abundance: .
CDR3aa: ASSWAGQGGGYT

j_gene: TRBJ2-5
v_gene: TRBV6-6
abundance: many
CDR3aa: ASIRGNQETQY

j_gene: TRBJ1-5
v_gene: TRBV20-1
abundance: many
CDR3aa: SAREGSQH

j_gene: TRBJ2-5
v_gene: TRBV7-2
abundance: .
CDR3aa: ASSPDLAGTRY

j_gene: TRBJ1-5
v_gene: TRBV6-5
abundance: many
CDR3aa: VVGQRNQPQH

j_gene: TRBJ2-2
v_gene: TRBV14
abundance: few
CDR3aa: ASSRQGARNTGELF

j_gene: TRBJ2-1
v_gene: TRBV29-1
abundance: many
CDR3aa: SIDRGPEQF

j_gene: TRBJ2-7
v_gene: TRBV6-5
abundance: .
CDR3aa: ASRTPRGLVDEQY

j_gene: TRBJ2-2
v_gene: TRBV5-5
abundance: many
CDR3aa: ASSLYRVNTGELF

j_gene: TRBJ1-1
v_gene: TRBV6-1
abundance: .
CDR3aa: ASSGWLAEAF

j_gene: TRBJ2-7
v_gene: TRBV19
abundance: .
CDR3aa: ASSRLTGSGEQY

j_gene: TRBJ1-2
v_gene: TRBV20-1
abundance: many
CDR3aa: SADRTGYGYT

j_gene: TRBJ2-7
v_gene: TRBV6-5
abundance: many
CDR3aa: ASSYLAGVGYEQY

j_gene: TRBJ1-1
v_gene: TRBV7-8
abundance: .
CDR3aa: ATAREQNTEAF

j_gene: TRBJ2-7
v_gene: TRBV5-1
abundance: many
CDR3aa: ASSRRGGGLSSYEQY

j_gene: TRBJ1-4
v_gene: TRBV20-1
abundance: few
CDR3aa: SARGSRDRESGEKLF

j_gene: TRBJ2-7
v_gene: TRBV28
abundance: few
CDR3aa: ASHTGPLGDEQY

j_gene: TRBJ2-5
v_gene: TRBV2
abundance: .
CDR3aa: ASSVLAGGEETQY

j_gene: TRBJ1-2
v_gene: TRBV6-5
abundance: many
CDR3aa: ASSTYSPGPGYGYT

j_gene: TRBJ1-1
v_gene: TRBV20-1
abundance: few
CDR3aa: SARLGAATEAF

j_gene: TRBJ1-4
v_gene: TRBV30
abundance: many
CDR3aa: AWSVASLRVTGAWEKLF

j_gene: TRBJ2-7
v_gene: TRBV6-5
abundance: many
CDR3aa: ASRGRDFHSYEQY

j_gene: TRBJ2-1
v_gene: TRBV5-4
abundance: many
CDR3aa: ASSSGGDSYNEQF